These T cell receptor beta chains were read from a single sample in a study of T-cell reconstitution after alpha-beta-depleted transplantation in children. TCRdb re-called the PCR reads with MiXCR, one entry per CDR3 protein. This sample has hundreds of thousands of distinct CDR3 sequences, with about 15% found just once. The specimen comprised PBMCs from the stem cell graft donor, sampled from the stem cell graft. These receptors were collected from a human donor who donated a stem cell graft to a child with acute myeloid leukemia. Each CDR3 is given with its conserved first and last residue. The order of the fields is V gene, D gene, clone size, J gene, CDR3 length, CDR3 DNA, CDR3 protein. A D gene is named only where the DNA matches it firmly. Where a row states a size, it is once, few, many or the class of an expanded clone; other rows omit it.

v_call: TRBV4-3
d_call: TRBD1
clone_size: .
j_call: TRBJ1-4
cdr3_length: 14
cdr3_nt: TGCGCCAGCAGCCAAGGCCAGGGGGGTGAAAAACTGTTTTTT
cdr3_aa: CASSQGQGGEKLFF

v_call: TRBV7-2
d_call: .
clone_size: .
j_call: TRBJ2-3
cdr3_length: 12
cdr3_nt: TGTGCCAGCAGCTTAGCGAAAGATACGCAGTATTTT
cdr3_aa: CASSLAKDTQYF

v_call: TRBV20-1
d_call: .
clone_size: many
j_call: TRBJ1-1
cdr3_length: 13
cdr3_nt: TGCAGTGCCCCACCCGACGGCTACACTGAAGCTTTCTTT
cdr3_aa: CSAPPDGYTEAFF

v_call: TRBV6-6
d_call: .
clone_size: many
j_call: TRBJ2-2
cdr3_length: 12
cdr3_nt: TGTGCCAGCACCGACGGAGCCGGGGAGCTGTTTTTT
cdr3_aa: CASTDGAGELFF

v_call: TRBV7-2
d_call: .
clone_size: .
j_call: TRBJ2-5
cdr3_length: 14
cdr3_nt: TGTGCCAGCAGCTTAGACGACAGTCAAGAGACCCAGTACTTC
cdr3_aa: CASSLDDSQETQYF

v_call: TRBV24-1
d_call: .
clone_size: .
j_call: TRBJ2-1
cdr3_length: 16
cdr3_nt: TGTGCCACCAGTGATTTTCCCCTTGGGGGGCTCAATGAGCAGTTCTTC
cdr3_aa: CATSDFPLGGLNEQFF

v_call: TRBV12-3/TRBV12-4
d_call: TRBD2
clone_size: .
j_call: TRBJ2-1
cdr3_length: 14
cdr3_nt: TGTGCCAGCAGTTGGGGGGGTAAAGGGAATGAGCAGTTCTTC
cdr3_aa: CASSWGGKGNEQFF

v_call: TRBV7-3
d_call: .
clone_size: .
j_call: TRBJ1-1
cdr3_length: 13
cdr3_nt: TGTGCCAGCAGCCTCCTACAGGGCTCTGAAGCTTTCTTT
cdr3_aa: CASSLLQGSEAFF

v_call: TRBV20-1
d_call: .
clone_size: many
j_call: TRBJ1-2
cdr3_length: 11
cdr3_nt: TGCAGTGCTGCGGAGGGGTCAGGCAACACCTTC
cdr3_aa: CSAAEGSGNTF

v_call: TRBV11-2
d_call: .
clone_size: .
j_call: TRBJ2-3
cdr3_length: 10
cdr3_nt: TGTGCCAGCAGCGCCCGTCAACAGTATTTT
cdr3_aa: CASSARQQYF

v_call: TRBV7-6
d_call: .
clone_size: few
j_call: TRBJ1-1
cdr3_length: 17
cdr3_nt: TGTGCCAGCACCCTAAGCCCTCAGGGCCGAGGGTACACTGAAGCTTTCTTT
cdr3_aa: CASTLSPQGRGYTEAFF

v_call: TRBV11-2
d_call: TRBD1
clone_size: few
j_call: TRBJ2-1
cdr3_length: 15
cdr3_nt: TGTGCCAGCAGCTTAAAAGGACAGGCTACCAATGAGCAGTTCTTC
cdr3_aa: CASSLKGQATNEQFF

v_call: TRBV20-1
d_call: .
clone_size: .
j_call: TRBJ2-3
cdr3_length: 15
cdr3_nt: TGCAGTGTAAGGGTAACGGGCTCAACCGCGGATACGCAGTATTTT
cdr3_aa: CSVRVTGSTADTQYF

v_call: TRBV7-2
d_call: TRBD2
clone_size: few
j_call: TRBJ2-1
cdr3_length: 16
cdr3_nt: TGTGCCAGCAGCTCCTGGACTAGCAGCTCCTACAATGAGCAGTTCTTC
cdr3_aa: CASSSWTSSSYNEQFF

v_call: TRBV12-3/TRBV12-4
d_call: .
clone_size: few
j_call: TRBJ2-3
cdr3_length: 15
cdr3_nt: TGTGCCAGCAGACCCTCGAGCGGGAGCACAGATACGCAGTATTTT
cdr3_aa: CASRPSSGSTDTQYF

v_call: TRBV15
d_call: .
clone_size: many
j_call: TRBJ2-3
cdr3_length: 13
cdr3_nt: TGTGCCACCAGATGGGACAGCACAGATACGCAGTATTTT
cdr3_aa: CATRWDSTDTQYF

v_call: TRBV11-2
d_call: .
clone_size: many
j_call: TRBJ1-5
cdr3_length: 13
cdr3_nt: TGTGCCAGCAGCTTAGGCCAGTATCAGCCCCAGCATTTT
cdr3_aa: CASSLGQYQPQHF

v_call: TRBV29-1
d_call: .
clone_size: many
j_call: TRBJ2-2
cdr3_length: 12
cdr3_nt: TGCAGCGTTCTTGAGGACCCCGGGGAGCTGTTTTTT
cdr3_aa: CSVLEDPGELFF

v_call: TRBV7-2
d_call: .
clone_size: many
j_call: TRBJ2-5
cdr3_length: 17
cdr3_nt: TGTGCCAGCAGGAACCGGGACCCCGGAGCCCTCCAAGAGACCCAGTACTTC
cdr3_aa: CASRNRDPGALQETQYF

v_call: TRBV20-1
d_call: TRBD2
clone_size: few
j_call: TRBJ2-3
cdr3_length: 15
cdr3_nt: TGCAGTGCTAGAACCGGGGGGGCCCGCACAGATACGCAGTATTTT
cdr3_aa: CSARTGGARTDTQYF

v_call: TRBV7-2
d_call: .
clone_size: many
j_call: TRBJ2-5
cdr3_length: 16
cdr3_nt: TGTGCCAGCAGCCAACCGGACGGCCGAAGGGGCGAGACCCAGTACTTC
cdr3_aa: CASSQPDGRRGETQYF

v_call: TRBV10-3
d_call: TRBD1
clone_size: few
j_call: TRBJ2-5
cdr3_length: 17
cdr3_nt: TGTGCCATCAGTGGATCCAAAACAGGGGGCGGAGGAGAGACCCAGTACTTC
cdr3_aa: CAISGSKTGGGGETQYF

v_call: TRBV20-1
d_call: .
clone_size: many
j_call: TRBJ1-5
cdr3_length: 13
cdr3_nt: TGCAGTGCTAGTCGGACATTCGGTCAGCCCCAGCATTTT
cdr3_aa: CSASRTFGQPQHF

v_call: TRBV12-3/TRBV12-4
d_call: TRBD2
clone_size: few
j_call: TRBJ2-7
cdr3_length: 16
cdr3_nt: TGTGCCAGCAGTTTAGGGACTAGCGGGGGTCGGTACGAGCAGTACTTC
cdr3_aa: CASSLGTSGGRYEQYF

v_call: TRBV5-6
d_call: .
clone_size: .
j_call: TRBJ2-1
cdr3_length: 16
cdr3_nt: TGTGCCAGCAGCCCCAACAGGGTCGGATCCTACAATGAGCAGTTCTTC
cdr3_aa: CASSPNRVGSYNEQFF

v_call: TRBV12-3/TRBV12-4
d_call: .
clone_size: many
j_call: TRBJ2-7
cdr3_length: 16
cdr3_nt: TGTGCCAGCAGCCTCCGTGACAGGGGAGGGATCCACGAGCAGTACTTC
cdr3_aa: CASSLRDRGGIHEQYF

v_call: TRBV12-3/TRBV12-4
d_call: TRBD2
clone_size: .
j_call: TRBJ2-5
cdr3_length: 15
cdr3_nt: TGTGCCAGCAGCTCCGGGACTAGCGGGTGGCAGACCCAGTACTTC
cdr3_aa: CASSSGTSGWQTQYF

v_call: TRBV11-2
d_call: TRBD2
clone_size: once
j_call: TRBJ2-1
cdr3_length: 20
cdr3_nt: TGTGCCAGCAGCTTACGGCTCGGGACTAGCGGGGGGGCCGGTATCTATGAGCAGTTCTTC
cdr3_aa: CASSLRLGTSGGAGIYEQFF

v_call: TRBV4-2
d_call: .
clone_size: .
j_call: TRBJ2-7
cdr3_length: 15
cdr3_nt: TGTGCCAGCAGCCAATGGACAGCGGGCTCCTACGAGCAGTACTTC
cdr3_aa: CASSQWTAGSYEQYF

v_call: TRBV7-8
d_call: .
clone_size: .
j_call: TRBJ1-2
cdr3_length: 13
cdr3_nt: TGTGCCAGCAGCTTAGACGACGTATATGGCTACACCTTC
cdr3_aa: CASSLDDVYGYTF

v_call: TRBV30
d_call: .
clone_size: .
j_call: TRBJ1-2
cdr3_length: 12
cdr3_nt: TGTGCCTGGACCCTTAGGGGGTATGGCTACACCTTC
cdr3_aa: CAWTLRGYGYTF

v_call: TRBV20-1
d_call: TRBD2
clone_size: few
j_call: TRBJ2-4
cdr3_length: 16
cdr3_nt: TGCTGTGCTACCCATTTAGCGGGGGGACAGAGGGACATTCAGTACTTC
cdr3_aa: CCATHLAGGQRDIQYF

v_call: TRBV12-3/TRBV12-4
d_call: .
clone_size: many
j_call: TRBJ2-4
cdr3_length: 15
cdr3_nt: TGTGCCAGCAGTTTCAGGGCCAGGGCCAAAAACATTCAGTACTTC
cdr3_aa: CASSFRARAKNIQYF

v_call: TRBV12-3/TRBV12-4
d_call: TRBD1
clone_size: few
j_call: TRBJ1-3
cdr3_length: 14
cdr3_nt: TGTGCCAGCAGGGGATACAGGGGGCTAAACACCATATATTTT
cdr3_aa: CASRGYRGLNTIYF

v_call: TRBV9
d_call: .
clone_size: .
j_call: TRBJ2-5
cdr3_length: 14
cdr3_nt: TGTGCCAGCAGCGTAGCCCCCATGGGGGGGACCCAGTACTTC
cdr3_aa: CASSVAPMGGTQYF

v_call: TRBV30
d_call: .
clone_size: few
j_call: TRBJ2-7
cdr3_length: 13
cdr3_nt: TGTGCCGGGGGCGTGCCCCTAACCTACGAGCAGTACTTC
cdr3_aa: CAGGVPLTYEQYF

v_call: TRBV7-2
d_call: .
clone_size: many
j_call: TRBJ2-1
cdr3_length: 11
cdr3_nt: TGTGCCAGCAGCCCGAGCTTGGAGCAGTTCTTC
cdr3_aa: CASSPSLEQFF

v_call: TRBV29-1
d_call: TRBD1
clone_size: many
j_call: TRBJ2-5
cdr3_length: 13
cdr3_nt: TGCAGCGTTGAAACAGGGGGCGAAGAGACCCAGTACTTC
cdr3_aa: CSVETGGEETQYF

v_call: TRBV20-1
d_call: .
clone_size: few
j_call: TRBJ2-1
cdr3_length: 14
cdr3_nt: TGCAGTGCTAGAACAGCGGGCACCTACAATGAGCAGTTCTTC
cdr3_aa: CSARTAGTYNEQFF

v_call: TRBV24-1
d_call: TRBD2
clone_size: .
j_call: TRBJ2-2
cdr3_length: 16
cdr3_nt: TGTGCCACCAGTCCTCGGGGGGGCCAAGGCACCGGGGAGCTGTTTTTT
cdr3_aa: CATSPRGGQGTGELFF

v_call: TRBV7-2
d_call: TRBD1
clone_size: few
j_call: TRBJ2-6
cdr3_length: 15
cdr3_nt: TGTGCCAGCAGCTCCCAGGGGGCTGGGGCCAACGTCCTGACTTTC
cdr3_aa: CASSSQGAGANVLTF

v_call: TRBV12-3/TRBV12-4
d_call: TRBD1
clone_size: few
j_call: TRBJ1-4
cdr3_length: 14
cdr3_nt: TGTGCCAGCAGTTATAGGACAGGGGTCGAAAAACTGTTTTTT
cdr3_aa: CASSYRTGVEKLFF

v_call: TRBV10-3
d_call: .
clone_size: few
j_call: TRBJ2-1
cdr3_length: 15
cdr3_nt: TGTGCCATCAGTGACCCCCAGGGGGGTTACAATGAGCAGTTCTTC
cdr3_aa: CAISDPQGGYNEQFF

v_call: TRBV10-2
d_call: .
clone_size: many
j_call: TRBJ2-1
cdr3_length: 13
cdr3_nt: TGCGCCAGCAGGGTGGGATCCTACAATGAGCAGTTCTTC
cdr3_aa: CASRVGSYNEQFF

v_call: TRBV5-4
d_call: .
clone_size: .
j_call: TRBJ1-5
cdr3_length: 15
cdr3_nt: TGTGCCAGCAGCTTGTCACAACACCCTGGCCAGCCCCAGCATTTT
cdr3_aa: CASSLSQHPGQPQHF

v_call: TRBV5-1
d_call: .
clone_size: few
j_call: TRBJ2-7
cdr3_length: 15
cdr3_nt: TGCGCCAGCAGCTTGGCCACGCGGCAGGCGGGAGAGCAGTACTTC
cdr3_aa: CASSLATRQAGEQYF

v_call: TRBV5-5
d_call: TRBD2
clone_size: many
j_call: TRBJ2-7
cdr3_length: 14
cdr3_nt: TGTGCCAGCAGCTACCAGCGGGGGTCCTACGAGCAGTACTTC
cdr3_aa: CASSYQRGSYEQYF

v_call: TRBV5-1
d_call: .
clone_size: .
j_call: TRBJ2-1
cdr3_length: 16
cdr3_nt: TGCGCCAGCAGCTCCCGGGACTTGTTGGGCCGTGGTGAGCAGTTCTTC
cdr3_aa: CASSSRDLLGRGEQFF

v_call: TRBV4-2
d_call: .
clone_size: .
j_call: TRBJ1-4
cdr3_length: 13
cdr3_nt: TGTGCCAGCAAAGGAATAGACCTAGAAAAACTGTTTTTT
cdr3_aa: CASKGIDLEKLFF

v_call: TRBV30
d_call: .
clone_size: .
j_call: TRBJ2-3
cdr3_length: 12
cdr3_nt: TGTGCCTGGAGCAGTCACAGGGATACGCAGTATTTT
cdr3_aa: CAWSSHRDTQYF

v_call: TRBV7-9
d_call: .
clone_size: few
j_call: TRBJ2-3
cdr3_length: 15
cdr3_nt: TGTGCCAGCAGCTTGGACACGATAAGCACAGATACGCAGTATTTT
cdr3_aa: CASSLDTISTDTQYF

v_call: TRBV6-2/TRBV6-3
d_call: .
clone_size: .
j_call: TRBJ2-7
cdr3_length: 12
cdr3_nt: TGTGCCAGCAGCCACGAAGTAAACGAGCAGTACTTC
cdr3_aa: CASSHEVNEQYF

v_call: TRBV5-1
d_call: .
clone_size: few
j_call: TRBJ2-5
cdr3_length: 14
cdr3_nt: TGCGCCAGCAGCTTGGAGCAGGTTGAAGAGACCCAGTACTTC
cdr3_aa: CASSLEQVEETQYF

v_call: TRBV12-3/TRBV12-4
d_call: TRBD1
clone_size: .
j_call: TRBJ1-1
cdr3_length: 13
cdr3_nt: TGTGCCAGCAGACCGACAGGGTACACTGAAGCTTTCTTT
cdr3_aa: CASRPTGYTEAFF

v_call: TRBV20-1
d_call: .
clone_size: many
j_call: TRBJ2-1
cdr3_length: 13
cdr3_nt: TGCAGTACAAGGGACTCCTGGGGCAATGAGCAGTTCTTC
cdr3_aa: CSTRDSWGNEQFF